Detailed here is one T cell receptor (beta chain). The V segment lost 6 bases and the J segment 0 bases; nucleotides outside the gene matches: 3. This CDR3 spans 14 amino acids. CDR1 and CDR2 (germline): SGHTA, FQGNSA. Time point specified: patch test 3, about 24 weeks after DPC sensitization. Sample treatment: therapeutic diphenylcyclopropenone sensitization with weekly scalp DPC. Staff drew blood before applying each patch test. Each CDR3 protein is one row after TCRdb ran MiXCR on the RACE reads. The sample contains about 71,000 distinct CDR3 sequences, more than 9.5% of which appear only once. This record comes from a study of human T cells and chemical hapten exposure. About the study: DPC at 2% was the sensitizing agent, placed on around 2 cm by around 2 cm of upper inner arm skin.

The sequencing here drew on whole blood, taken in connection with sensitization to the hapten diphenylcyclopropenone (DPC). The chain combines TRBV7-2 with TRBJ2-3, with 7 bases matching TRBD1. The TCR comes from a woman in her fifties or sixties with alopecia areata. Some clones in this sample may be carry-over from other donors' samples. In DNA, the CDR3 is TGTGCCAGCAGGAGACAGGGAAGCACAGATACGCAGTATTTT. Amino acid sequence: CASRRQGSTDTQYF.